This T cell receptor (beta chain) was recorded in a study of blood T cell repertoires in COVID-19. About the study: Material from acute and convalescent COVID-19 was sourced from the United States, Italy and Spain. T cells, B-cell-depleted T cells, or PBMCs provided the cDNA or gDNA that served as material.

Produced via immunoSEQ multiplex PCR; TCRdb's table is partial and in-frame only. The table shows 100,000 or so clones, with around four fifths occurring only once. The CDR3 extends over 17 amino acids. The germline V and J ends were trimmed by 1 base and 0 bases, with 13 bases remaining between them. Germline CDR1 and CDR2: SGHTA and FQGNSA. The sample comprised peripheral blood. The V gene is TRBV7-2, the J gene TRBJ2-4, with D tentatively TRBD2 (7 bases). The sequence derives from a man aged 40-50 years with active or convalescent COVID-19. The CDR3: CASSLDPGGRAKNIQYF. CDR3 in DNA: TGTGCCAGCAGCTTAGATCCCGGGGGGCGAGCCAAAAACATTCAGTACTTC.